The 16 T cell receptor beta chains below were found in one sample sequenced in a study of blood T cell repertoires in COVID-19. TCRdb keeps only in-frame clones here, not all; method: immunoSEQ multiplex PCR. The data contain more than 60,000 clones, roughly 86% of them singletons. Sequencing was done on a sample of peripheral blood. These receptors all stem from a woman aged 45-59 years with active or convalescent COVID-19.

The DNA for the CDR3 is TGTGCCAGCAGCAAACAGGGGGCCATGGCTAATGAAAAACTGTTTTTT. Its protein product is CASSKQGAMANEKLFF. This chain uses TRBV9 with TRBJ1-4; 9 bases fit TRBD1. J was trimmed by 3 bases and V by 4 bases; bases with no gene match: 7. CDR1 and CDR2 (germline): SGDLS, YYNGEE. The CDR3 extends over 16 amino acids.

The V call is TRBV18, the J call TRBJ1-2; D unresolved. From germline, CDR1 is KGHSH and CDR2 LQKENI. CDR3 length: 13 amino acids. V was trimmed by 2 bases and J by 5 bases, leaving 9 bases between them. As DNA, the CDR3 is TGTGCCAGCTCACCAACAGAACAGTATGGCTACACCTTC. Protein: CASSPTEQYGYTF. The full variable domain, its missing parts supplied by reference TRBV18 and TRBJ1-2, is NAGVMQNPRHLVRRRGQEARLRCSPMKGHSHVYWYRQLPEEGLKFMVYLQKENIIDESGMPKERFSAEFPKEGPSILRIQQVVRGDSAAYFCASSPTEQYGYTFGSGTRLTVV.

The chain recombines TRBV27 with TRBJ2-3, with 8 bases fitting TRBD2. This CDR3 is built from 15 residues. Germline loops: CDR1 MNHEY, CDR2 SMNVEV (reference sequence). V shed 6 bases, J shed 5 bases, and the junction held 10 bases outside the gene matches. CDR3: CASSLAGGPQDTQYF. CDR3 bases: TGTGCCAGCAGCCTTGCGGGAGGCCCCCAAGATACGCAGTATTTT.

The chain uses TRBV19 and TRBJ2-3, with D unresolved. V shed 5 bases and J shed 2 bases, with 8 bases lying between them. CDR3 length equals 13 residues. CDR1 and CDR2 from the germline V gene are LNHDA and SQIVND (reference sequence). The DNA for the CDR3 is TGTGCCAGTAGTTCTGACAACACAGATACGCAGTATTTT. Amino acids: CASSSDNTDTQYF.

V and J are TRBV7-9 and TRBJ2-3, with a weak D call TRBD2 (6 bases). V dropped 5 bases and J dropped 0 bases, with 9 bases sitting between them. The CDR3 runs 14 residues. Germline CDR1 SEHNR, CDR2 FQNEAQ (reference sequence). CDR3 DNA: TGTGCCAGCAGCCTCGGGACTAGCACAGATACGCAGTATTTT. The encoded protein is CASSLGTSTDTQYF.

V and J are TRBV11-2 and TRBJ1-2; 12 bases are shared with TRBD1. The germline V gene encodes CDR1 SGHAT and CDR2 FQNNGV. The CDR3 totals 17 residues. V was pared by 1 base and J by 3 bases, with 6 bases of the junction left unmatched. This chain's CDR3 is CASSLVGTGGKDYGYTF. The CDR3 DNA reads TGTGCCAGCAGCTTAGTTGGGACAGGGGGCAAGGACTATGGCTACACCTTC.

The chain uses TRBV30 and TRBJ2-1; D may be TRBD2 (6 bases). The CDR3 is 15 residues long. Germline-derived CDR1 and CDR2 are GTSNPN and SVGIG (reference sequence). Trimming removed 6 bases from V and 5 bases from J, with 20 bases in between. In nucleotides, the CDR3 is TGTGCCTGCCAAGGGCTGGGCGGGACCCACAATGAGCAGTTCTTC. This translates into CACQGLGGTHNEQFF.

This rearrangement joins TRBV19 to TRBJ1-2; D is perhaps TRBD1 (6 bases). The CDR3 has 16 amino acids. Deletions cut 5 bases from V and 7 bases from J, with 23 bases between. Germline V gene lookup returns CDR1 LNHDA and CDR2 SQIVND (reference sequence). As DNA, the CDR3 is TGTGCCAGTAGTCCTCCCGGCGGGGGGGGCTATGGTGGCTACACCTTC. It is translated as CASSPPGGGGYGGYTF.

V is TRBV19 and J is TRBJ2-3; 9 bases agree with TRBD2. The germline V gene encodes CDR1 LNHDA and CDR2 SQIVND (reference sequence). The length of the CDR3 is 16 residues. V lost 5 bases, J lost 2 bases, and 8 bases stayed unmatched. DNA for the CDR3: TGTGCCAGTAGTTCCGGTCTAGCGGGGATCACAGATACGCAGTATTTT. It specifies CASSSGLAGITDTQYF. Combining the CDR3 with reference TRBV19 and TRBJ2-3 gives the whole variable domain DGGITQSPKYLFRKEGQNVTLSCEQNLNHDAMYWYRQDPGQGLRLIYYSQIVNDFQKGDIAEGYSVSREKKESFPLTVTSAQKNPTAFYLCASSSGLAGITDTQYFGPGTRLTVL.

This chain uses TRBV7-9 with TRBJ1-1; D ambiguous. V lost 5 bases and J 0 bases, leaving 19 bases between the germline ends. The germline gives CDR1 SEHNR, CDR2 FQNEAQ (reference sequence). The CDR3 is 17 residues long. CDR3 nucleotide sequence: TGTGCCAGCAGCCCATGGGAGAGGGAGTTCTTGAACACTGAAGCTTTCTTT. This encodes CASSPWEREFLNTEAFF.

The V call is TRBV2, the J call TRBJ2-3; 7 bases are shared with TRBD2. The CDR3 covers 17 residues. Trimming at V came to 8 bases and at J to 0 bases, leaving 14 bases not matched to a gene. The germline V gene encodes CDR1 SNHLY and CDR2 FYNNEI. CDR3 sequence reads: CASRPGTGGGSTDTQYF. The CDR3 DNA reads TGTGCCAGCCGCCCTGGGACGGGAGGTGGGAGCACAGATACGCAGTATTTT. Complete variable domain (other parts from reference TRBV2 and TRBJ2-3): EPEVTQTPSHQVTQMGQEVILRCVPISNHLYFYWYRQILGQKVEFLVSFYNNEISEKSEIFDDQFSVERPDGSNFTLKIRSTKLEDSAMYFCASRPGTGGGSTDTQYFGPGTRLTVL.

The chain recombines TRBV3-1 (or the pseudogene TRBV3-2) with TRBJ1-2, with D tentatively TRBD1 (5 bases). Germline CDR1 is LGHDT and CDR2 is YNNKEL (reference sequence). This CDR3 is built from 14 residues. V lost 7 bases and J 0 bases, leaving 12 bases between the germline ends. The CDR3 loop reads CASTPGPTNYGYTF. As DNA, the CDR3 is TGTGCCAGCACCCCAGGGCCAACTAACTATGGCTACACCTTC.

The chain has TRBV7-2 and TRBJ2-7; tentatively, D is TRBD1 (5 bases). Germline assignment: CDR1 SGHTA and CDR2 FQGNSA. The CDR3 is 14 amino acids. The V and J ends lost 5 bases and 1 base respectively, with 12 bases between them. The CDR3 protein is CASSPGAASYEQYF. CDR3 sequence (DNA): TGTGCCAGCAGCCCTGGGGCGGCTTCCTACGAGCAGTACTTC.

This clone came up a few times. J is TRBJ1-5 and V is TRBV7-8; D is perhaps TRBD1 (5 bases). The germline gives CDR1 SGHVS, CDR2 FQNEAQ. The CDR3 consists of 15 residues. The V gene lost 5 bases and the J gene lost 8 bases, with 19 bases spanning the gap. The DNA for the CDR3 is TGTGCCAGCAGCGCCACAGGAGCGGGGTGGGAGCCCCAGCATTTT. Protein: CASSATGAGWEPQHF.

The chain has TRBV11-2 and TRBJ2-1; 7 positions agree with TRBD2. J lost 4 bases, V lost 4 bases, and 4 bases had no gene match. Germline CDR1 SGHAT, CDR2 FQNNGV. The CDR3 totals 14 residues. The DNA for the CDR3 is TGTGCCAGCAGCTCGGGACTACTGTACAATGAGCAGTTCTTC. This sequence encodes CASSSGLLYNEQFF. The complete variable domain, with remaining parts taken from reference TRBV11-2 and TRBJ2-1, reads EAGVAQSPRYKIIEKRQSVAFWCNPISGHATLYWYQQILGQGPKLLIQFQNNGVVDDSQLPKDRFSAERLKGVDSTLKIQPAKLEDSAVYLCASSSGLLYNEQFFGPGTRLTVL.

The chain joins TRBV18 to TRBJ1-6; D is possibly TRBD1 (5 bases). Germline CDR1 reads KGHSH; CDR2 reads LQKENI. The CDR3 is 16 residues long. Trimming left V 2 bases short and J 7 bases short, with 15 bases between. In DNA, the CDR3 is TGTGCCAGCTCACCATCCACTGTGACAGAAAATTCACCCCTCCACTTT. As protein: CASSPSTVTENSPLHF.